One sample yielded the 24 T cell receptor beta chains listed below, sequenced in a study of spatial heterogeneity in lung cancer. Time point indicated: sample taken at primary tumor resection. Whole RNA obtained from tumor, nontumor lung or frozen PBMC underwent sequencing without sorting. TCRdb ran MiXCR on the 5' RACE reads and lists one entry per CDR3 protein. The repertoire includes about 7,900 distinct CDR3 sequences, around 4.6% of them detected once, and 25% to 35% sits in the top ten. The sample was PBMCs, taken at surgery. Receptors originate from a male donor with early-stage non-small cell lung cancer.

Within the sample, this clonotype is medium-sized. A library made for alpha chains picked up this beta chain off target, so its size means little. The rearrangement uses TRBV6-2 or TRBV6-3 and TRBJ2-1; 7 bases fit TRBD2. The CDR3 runs 19 residues. Germline CDR1 reads MNHEY; CDR2 reads SVGEGT. V was pared by 4 bases and J by 2 bases, with 17 bases of the junction left unmatched. The CDR3 nucleotides are TGTGCCAGCAGTTTTGTACGCCCCGCTAGCGGACCGCCCTACAATGAGCAGTTCTTC. Translated, it gives CASSFVRPASGPPYNEQFF.

This clonotype was seen many times. In a library made to pick up alpha chains, this beta chain is a stray read with a size that means little. CDR3 in DNA: TGTGCCAGCAGTAAAGAGACAGGGGGCACTGGAAACACCATATATTTT. Translating gives CASSKETGGTGNTIYF. This rearrangement joins TRBV27 to TRBJ1-3; 10 bases map to TRBD1. The ends lost 5 bases at V and 2 bases at J; junction bases unmatched: 6. CDR3 length: 16 amino acids. Germline CDR1 and CDR2: MNHEY and SMNVEV (reference sequence).

This clonotype was seen repeatedly, ten times or more. Found in a library prepared for alpha chains, this beta chain is an off-target read, and its abundance has little meaning. The chain is built from TRBV3-1 and TRBJ2-1; D uncertain. CDR3 length equals 14 residues. Trimming cost V 4 bases and J 6 bases, with 13 bases left between them. CDR1 and CDR2 (germline): LGHDT, YNNKEL (reference sequence). CDR3 nucleotide sequence: TGTGCCAGCAGCCCGAACGACGCCCTCAATGAGCAGTTCTTC. Its protein product is CASSPNDALNEQFF.

The table lists this clonotype with many counts. This beta chain is an off-target read within a library intended for alpha chains, so its frequency means little. This sequence joins TRBV6-6 and TRBJ1-1; D possibly corresponds to TRBD1 (5 bases). CDR3 length: 13 residues. The germline V gene has CDR1 MNHNY and CDR2 SVGAGI (reference sequence). V gave up 0 bases and J gave up 5 bases, with 7 bases separating them. DNA for the CDR3: TGTGCCAGCAGTTACTCAGAGGGGACTGAAGCTTTCTTT. Amino acid sequence: CASSYSEGTEAFF.

This clonotype was observed many times. The size of this beta chain means little, since it is a stray read in a library made for alpha chains. V is TRBV24-1 and J is TRBJ2-7; 7 bases agree with TRBD1. There are 14 residues in the CDR3. Germline V gene lookup returns CDR1 KGHDR and CDR2 SFDVKD. J gave up 0 bases and V 2 bases, and 0 bases lay outside the gene matches. The CDR3 sequence is CATSDWDSSYEQYF. CDR3 in DNA: TGTGCCACCAGTGATTGGGACAGCTCCTACGAGCAGTACTTC.

This clonotype was found many times. The library was built for alpha chains, so this beta chain is an off-target read and its size means little. The CDR3 loop is CSVEDRVGEQYF. The CDR3 DNA is TGCAGCGTGGAGGACAGGGTCGGGGAGCAGTACTTC. The V and J genes are TRBV29-1 and TRBJ2-7, with 8 bases identical to TRBD1. CDR1 is SQVTM, CDR2 ANQGSEA, per germline. CDR3 length: 12 residues. With V trimmed by 6 bases and J by 7 bases, 8 bases remained unmatched.

This clonotype is labeled medium-sized. This beta chain lies outside the target of a library built for alpha chains; its clone size means little. CDR3 sequence reads: CASSDLAGAGDTQYF. Written as DNA, the CDR3 is TGTGCCAGCAGTGACCTGGCCGGGGCAGGAGATACGCAGTATTTT. The rearrangement links TRBV25-1 to TRBJ2-3; D might be TRBD1 or TRBD2, each matching 5 bases. Germline V gives CDR1 MGHDK, CDR2 SYGVNS. V lost 3 bases and J lost 5, with 15 bases in between. The CDR3 length is 15 residues. The full variable domain, in which reference TRBV25-1 and TRBJ2-3 provide the parts outside the CDR3, is EADIYQTPRYLVIGTGKKITLECSQTMGHDKMYWYQQDPGMELHLIHYSYGVNSTEKGDLSSESTVSRIRTEHFPLTLESARPSHTSQYLCASSDLAGAGDTQYFGPGTRLTVL.

This clonotype was observed at least ten times. The library was prepared for alpha chains; this beta chain is a stray read, so its frequency means little. J is TRBJ1-2 and V is TRBV20-1, with D maybe TRBD1 (6 bases). Germline CDR1 reads DFQATT; CDR2 reads SNEGSKA (reference sequence). The V and J ends lost 3 bases and 4 bases respectively, with 12 bases between them. The CDR3 contains 13 residues. CDR3 DNA: TGCAGTGCTAGGGGAGGGGGACTCTATGGCTACACCTTC. Its protein is CSARGGGLYGYTF.

This clonotype was found many times. Within a library made for alpha chains, this beta chain is off target, and its count is uninformative. The chain joins TRBV20-1 to TRBJ2-2, with TRBD2 as a possible D gene (5 bases). The CDR3 length is 14 residues. V lost 1 base and J 3 bases, leaving 9 bases between the germline ends. Germline V lookup: CDR1 DFQATT, CDR2 SNEGSKA (reference sequence). The CDR3 bases are TGCAGTGCTAGAGGGGCGGACTACACCGGGGAGCTGTTTTTT. It codes for CSARGADYTGELFF.

With respect to this clonotype: This beta chain is a stray sequence in a library constructed for alpha chains; its clone size is not meaningful. V usage is TRBV20-1 and J usage is TRBJ2-7; D ambiguous. Germline V gene lookup returns CDR1 DFQATT and CDR2 SNEGSKA (reference sequence). CDR3 length equals 12 residues. The germline V and J ends were trimmed by 0 bases and 7 bases, with 10 bases remaining between them. The CDR3, as DNA: TGCAGTGCTAGAGATAGGAAGTTGGAGCAGTACTTC. The encoded protein is CSARDRKLEQYF.

This clonotype was recorded many times. Because the library targeted alpha chains, this beta chain is an off-target read whose size means little. The chain joins TRBV29-1 to TRBJ1-6; unclear D gene. Trimming cost V 7 bases and J 4 bases, with 11 bases left between them. The germline CDR1 and CDR2 sequences are SQVTM and ANQGSEA. The CDR3 covers 13 residues. In DNA form, the CDR3 reads TGCAGCGGAGTGGGGTATTATAATTCACCCCTCCACTTT. Protein sequence: CSGVGYYNSPLHF.

This clonotype turned up a few times. A library made for alpha chains picked up this beta chain off target, so its size means little. The CDR3 here is CASSLEVTPGWNTIYF. In nucleotides, the CDR3 is TGTGCCAGCAGCTTAGAAGTGACCCCCGGTTGGAACACCATATATTTT. The chain links TRBV11-2 to TRBJ1-3; D remains unclear. V was clipped by 0 bases and J by 7 bases, with 16 bases between them. The CDR3 is 16 residues long. In germline, CDR1 is SGHAT, CDR2 FQNNGV.

This clonotype was detected once. This beta chain lies outside the target of a library built for alpha chains; its clone size means little. The gene calls are TRBV7-2 and TRBJ1-2; possibly TRBD1 for D (5 bases). This CDR3 is built from 15 residues. CDR1 is SGHTA and CDR2 is FQGNSA in the germline V gene. Trimming removed 5 bases from V and 10 bases from J, with 23 bases in between. The chain's CDR3 is CASSPPGGARTSYTF. The CDR3, as DNA: TGTGCCAGCAGCCCACCCGGGGGAGCACGGACCTCCTACACCTTC.

This clonotype was seen only a few times. A library made for alpha chains picked up this beta chain off target, so its size means little. The chain employs TRBV7-6 and TRBJ2-7; TRBD1 matches at 9 bases. CDR1 is SGHVS, CDR2 FNYEAQ, per germline. J lost 6 bases, V lost 5 bases, and 17 bases had no gene match. CDR3 length: 17 amino acids. In nucleotides, the CDR3 is TGTGCCAGCAGCCCAGGCGCGGGTAGGACAGGGGTCGCCGAGCAGTACTTC. This encodes CASSPGAGRTGVAEQYF.

This clonotype has only a few counts. This beta chain lies outside the target of a library built for alpha chains; its clone size means little. The chain combines TRBV5-1 with TRBJ1-2; unclear D gene. From germline, CDR1 is SGHRS and CDR2 YFSETQ. Trimming stripped 5 bases from V and 1 base from J, with 9 bases between. This CDR3 is 13 amino acids long. CDR3 in DNA: TGCGCCAGCAGTTCCACATTTAACTATGGCTACACCTTC. Translating it yields CASSSTFNYGYTF. Looking up the rest from reference TRBV5-1 and TRBJ1-2 gives the full variable domain: KAGVTQTPRYLIKTRGQQVTLSCSPISGHRSVSWYQQTPGQGLQFLFEYFSETQRNKGNFPGRFSGRQFSNSRSEMNVSTLELGDSALYLCASSSTFNYGYTFGSGTRLTVV.

In the case of this clonotype: The library was designed around alpha chains, so this beta chain is a stray read whose abundance carries little weight. The chain combines TRBV12-3 or TRBV12-4 with TRBJ2-3; D might be TRBD1 (6 bases). This CDR3 has 16 residues. The ends were cut back, 6 bases at V and 3 bases at J, with 19 bases in the middle. CDR3 region: CASSLGGSTGTDTQYF. The DNA for the CDR3 is TGTGCCAGCAGCCTTGGGGGCTCCACGGGTACAGATACGCAGTATTTT.

This clonotype has at least ten counts. The library was designed around alpha chains, so this beta chain is a stray read whose abundance carries little weight. J is TRBJ2-1 and V is TRBV28; D possibly corresponds to TRBD1 (6 bases). V lost 5 bases to trimming and J lost 0 bases, with 14 bases between them. From germline, CDR1 is MDHEN and CDR2 SYDVKM. This CDR3 has 16 amino acids. In DNA form, the CDR3 reads TGTGCCAGCAGTCTACGACAGGTTAGCTCCTACAATGAGCAGTTCTTC. Its translation: CASSLRQVSSYNEQFF.

This clonotype was seen at least ten times. This beta chain is a stray read from a library made for alpha chains; its abundance is not meaningful. The chain recombines TRBV6-4 with TRBJ2-1; D might be TRBD2 (7 bases). Trimming took off 3 bases at V and 4 bases at J, with 13 bases between the two ends. In germline, CDR1 is MRHNA, CDR2 SNTAGT. CDR3 length: 15 residues. CDR3 DNA sequence: TGTGCCAGCAGTGAGTCGGGGGGCCAATACAATGAGCAGTTCTTC. Protein: CASSESGGQYNEQFF.

This clonotype was picked up many times. A library made for alpha chains picked up this beta chain off target, so its size means little. The rearrangement joins TRBV18 to TRBJ1-1; maybe TRBD1 (6 bases). V gave up 6 bases and J gave up 5 bases, with 13 bases separating them. This CDR3 comprises 13 residues. Per germline, CDR1 KGHSH and CDR2 LQKENI. The CDR3 loop is CASSPRGETEAFF. The CDR3 nucleotides are TGTGCCAGCTCCCCCAGGGGAGAGACTGAAGCTTTCTTT.

In its sample, this clonotype was seen many times. The library was designed around alpha chains, so this beta chain is a stray read whose abundance carries little weight. The gene calls are TRBV19 and TRBJ1-6, with D possibly being TRBD1 (6 bases). The ends were cut back, 0 bases at V and 8 bases at J, with 17 bases in the middle. There are 17 residues in the CDR3. Germline V gives CDR1 LNHDA, CDR2 SQIVND (reference sequence). CDR3 loop: CASSIDLIRDKDSPLHF. DNA of the CDR3: TGTGCCAGTAGTATAGACCTTATCCGGGACAAGGATTCACCCCTCCACTTT.

This clonotype came up many times. The library was designed around alpha chains, so this beta chain is a stray read whose abundance carries little weight. The chain uses TRBV20-1 and TRBJ1-6; TRBD1 is a possible D gene (5 bases). Trimming shortened V by 0 bases and J by 1 base, and 7 bases separated the two germline ends. Germline V CDR1 and CDR2: DFQATT, SNEGSKA (reference sequence). This CDR3 has 15 residues. CDR3 DNA: TGCAGTGCTAGAGATGGGGGATCCTATAATTCACCCCTCCACTTT. Its protein is CSARDGGSYNSPLHF.

This clonotype is classed as medium-sized. Since the library was made to target alpha chains, this beta chain is a stray read and its abundance is not meaningful. The chain couples TRBV4-3 to TRBJ2-5; TRBD1 is a possible D gene (5 bases). CDR3 length equals 15 residues. The germline CDR1 and CDR2 sequences are LGHNA and YSLEER. With 0 bases removed from V and 5 bases from J, the gap between germline ends came to 13 bases. CDR3 sequence: CASSQEFRGGETQYF. CDR3 nucleotide sequence: TGCGCCAGCAGCCAAGAGTTTAGGGGTGGGGAGACCCAGTACTTC.

Regarding this clonotype: Since it is a stray read in a library aimed at alpha chains, this beta chain has a size that is not meaningful. The chain employs TRBV12-3 or TRBV12-4 and TRBJ2-2, with D possibly matching TRBD2 (7 bases). This CDR3 comprises 16 residues. V was clipped by 6 bases and J by 4 bases, with 18 bases between them. The CDR3 DNA follows: TGTGCCAGCAGGCCCAACGGGGGGCCGGGCACCGGGGAGCTGTTTTTT. Translation: CASRPNGGPGTGELFF.

This clonotype was counted between two and nine times. For a library built for alpha chains, this beta chain is a stray read; little rests on its size. The V gene is TRBV4-1, the J gene TRBJ1-6, with D possibly matching TRBD1 (6 bases). The CDR3 is 15 residues long. V was trimmed by 3 bases and J by 5 bases, leaving 11 bases between them. Germline V CDR1 and CDR2: MGHRA, YSYEKL. DNA of the CDR3: TGCGCCAGCAGCCAGCCCGGACAGAATAATTCACCCCTCCACTTT. This codes for CASSQPGQNNSPLHF.